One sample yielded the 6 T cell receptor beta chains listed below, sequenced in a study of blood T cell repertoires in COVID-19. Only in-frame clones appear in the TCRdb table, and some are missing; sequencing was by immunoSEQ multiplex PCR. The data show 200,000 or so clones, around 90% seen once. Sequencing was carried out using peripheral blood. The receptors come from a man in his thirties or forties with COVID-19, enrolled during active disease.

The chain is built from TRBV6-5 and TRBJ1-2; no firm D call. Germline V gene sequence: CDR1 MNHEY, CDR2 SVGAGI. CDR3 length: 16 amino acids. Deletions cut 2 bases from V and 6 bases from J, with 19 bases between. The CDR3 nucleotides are TGTGCCAGCAGTTACAGTGAAACAGCCCTGGTGAATGGCTACACCTTC. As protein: CASSYSETALVNGYTF.

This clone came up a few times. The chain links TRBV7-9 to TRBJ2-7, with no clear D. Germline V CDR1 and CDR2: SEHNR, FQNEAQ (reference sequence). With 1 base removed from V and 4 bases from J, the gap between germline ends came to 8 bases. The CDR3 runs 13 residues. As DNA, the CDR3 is TGTGCCAGCAGCTTAGAGTCCGCGTACGAGCAGTACTTC. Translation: CASSLESAYEQYF. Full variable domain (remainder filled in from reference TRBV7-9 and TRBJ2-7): DTGVSQNPRHKITKRGQNVTFRCDPISEHNRLYWYRQTLGQGPEFLTYFQNEAQLEKSRLLSDRFSAERPKGSFSTLEIQRTEQGDSAMYLCASSLESAYEQYFGPGTRLTVT.

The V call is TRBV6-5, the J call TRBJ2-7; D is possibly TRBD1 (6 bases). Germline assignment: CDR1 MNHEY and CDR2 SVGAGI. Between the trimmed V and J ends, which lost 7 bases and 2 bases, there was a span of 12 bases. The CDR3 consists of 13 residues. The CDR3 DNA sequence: TGTGCCAGCACACGGGACAAAGCCTACGAGCAGTACTTC. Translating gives CASTRDKAYEQYF.

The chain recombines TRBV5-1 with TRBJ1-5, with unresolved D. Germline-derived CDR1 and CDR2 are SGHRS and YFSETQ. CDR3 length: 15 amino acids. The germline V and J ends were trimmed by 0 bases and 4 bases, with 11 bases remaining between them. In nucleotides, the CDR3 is TGCGCCAGCAGCTTGGATGGGCAGCATAATCAGCCCCAGCATTTT. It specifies CASSLDGQHNQPQHF.

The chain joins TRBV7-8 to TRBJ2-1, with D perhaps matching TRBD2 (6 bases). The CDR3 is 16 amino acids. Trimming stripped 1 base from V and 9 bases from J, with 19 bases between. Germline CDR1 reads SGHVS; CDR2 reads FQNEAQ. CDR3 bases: TGTGCCAGCAGCTTAGTCGCGGGGACGGCAGGGAGTGAGCAGTTCTTC. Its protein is CASSLVAGTAGSEQFF. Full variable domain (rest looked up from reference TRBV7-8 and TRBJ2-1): GAGVSQSPRYKVAKRGQDVALRCDPISGHVSLFWYQQALGQGPEFLTYFQNEAQLDKSGLPSDRFFAERPEGSVSTLKIQRTQQEDSAVYLCASSLVAGTAGSEQFFGPGTRLTVL.

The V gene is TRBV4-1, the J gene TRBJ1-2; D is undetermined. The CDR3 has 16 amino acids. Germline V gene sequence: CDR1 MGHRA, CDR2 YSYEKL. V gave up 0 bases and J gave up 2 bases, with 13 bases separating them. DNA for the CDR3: TGCGCCAGCAGCCAAGATGGAATGCGGAGGAACTATGGCTACACCTTC. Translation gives CASSQDGMRRNYGYTF.